These 5 T cell receptor beta chains originate from one sample sequenced in a study of control samples from healthy donors and cancer patients. TCRdb's copy holds only in-frame clones and misses some; the assay was immunoSEQ multiplex PCR. Of fewer than 90,000 clones listed, around 87% are singletons. Material for sequencing was blood. The receptors stem from a middle-aged man in good health.

The V gene is TRBV4-3, the J gene TRBJ1-2; 7 bases fit TRBD1. Losses at the gene ends were 3 bases for V and 8 bases for J; bases not matched to a gene: 9. This CDR3 has 14 amino acids. Germline V gene lookup returns CDR1 LGHNA and CDR2 YSLEER. The CDR3 DNA reads TGCGCCAGCAGCCACTCGACAGGGTCGGGGGGCTACACCTTC. It encodes CASSHSTGSGGYTF.

The V gene is TRBV6-6, the J gene TRBJ2-5, with 10 nucleotides matching TRBD1. Germline V gives CDR1 MNHNY, CDR2 SVGAGI (reference sequence). V was clipped by 6 bases and J by 3 bases; unmatched bases: 7. The CDR3 consists of 15 residues. This CDR3 reads CASSPGTGDEETQYF. DNA of the CDR3: TGTGCCAGCAGCCCCGGGACAGGGGATGAAGAGACCCAGTACTTC.

V and J are TRBV10-1 and TRBJ2-5; D unresolved. The CDR3 runs 13 residues. The germline V and J ends were trimmed by 3 bases and 4 bases, with 9 bases remaining between them. Germline V lookup: CDR1 WNHNN, CDR2 SYGVQD (reference sequence). The CDR3 spells CASSDGSGETQYF. CDR3 DNA: TGCGCCAGCAGTGACGGGTCCGGAGAGACCCAGTACTTC.

V usage is TRBV5-1 and J usage is TRBJ1-4; 7 bases map to TRBD1. Per the germline V gene, CDR1 is SGHRS and CDR2 is YFSETQ. V shed 0 bases, J shed 3 bases, and the junction held 5 bases outside the gene matches. This CDR3 comprises 16 residues. This chain's CDR3 is CASSLEEGASNEKLFF. The CDR3 DNA reads TGCGCCAGCAGCTTGGAGGAGGGGGCGTCTAATGAAAAACTGTTTTTT.

This clone appeared once. V gene TRBV7-3 combines with J gene TRBJ2-1; D possibly matches TRBD1 or TRBD2 (5 bases each). Trimming shortened V by 5 bases and J by 15 bases, and 14 bases separated the two germline ends. The CDR3 has 11 amino acids. Germline lookup yields CDR1 SGHTA and CDR2 FQGTGA. CDR3 loop: CASSQPGRLFF. The CDR3 DNA is TGTGCCAGCAGCCAACCGGGACGGTTGTTCTTC. The full variable domain, in which reference TRBV7-3 and TRBJ2-1 provide the parts outside the CDR3, is GAGVSQTPSNKVTEKGKYVELRCDPISGHTALYWYRQSLGQGPEFLIYFQGTGAADDSGLPNDRFFAVRPEGSVSTLKIQRTERGDSAVYLCASSQPGRLFFGPGTRLTVL.